The 25 T cell receptor beta chains in this list originate from one sample, sequenced in a study of cytomegalovirus exposure and HLA in healthy donors. This PCR relied on a set of 60 Vbeta primers and 13 Jbeta primers. Assay used: immunoSEQ multiplex PCR; TCRdb lists only in-frame clones, some missing. The table lists some 83,000 clones, 70% to 75% of them singletons. The specimen was PBMCs. The origin of the receptors is a man aged 55 to 70 in good health and CMV-seronegative.

The chain recombines TRBV18 with TRBJ2-3, with a tentative D call TRBD2 (5 bases). The CDR3 is made up of 15 amino acids. Germline lookup yields CDR1 KGHSH and CDR2 LQKENI. With 3 bases removed from V and 0 bases from J, the gap between germline ends came to 10 bases. The CDR3 sequence is CASSPQTGSTDTQYF. The CDR3 region has the DNA TGTGCCAGCTCACCCCAGACGGGGAGCACAGATACGCAGTATTTT.

The chain employs TRBV27 and TRBJ1-2, with 9 bases that match TRBD1. The CDR3 has 16 residues. Germline V gene sequence: CDR1 MNHEY, CDR2 SMNVEV (reference sequence). After removal of 5 bases from V and 8 bases from J, the junction contained 15 bases not matched to a gene. The CDR3 here is CASSLESPQGAGGYTF. The CDR3 bases are TGTGCCAGCAGTCTCGAATCACCACAGGGGGCGGGGGGCTACACCTTC.

The count of this clone is one. Other DNA sequences of this sample code for an identical CDR3. The V gene is TRBV4-1, the J gene TRBJ2-3, with 15 nucleotides matching TRBD2. Trimming removed 4 bases from V and 1 base from J; junction bases left unmatched: 6. Germline V gene lookup returns CDR1 MGHRA and CDR2 YSYEKL. The CDR3 consists of 18 residues. The CDR3: CASSPSGLAGGGTDTQYF. The CDR3 DNA reads as TGCGCCAGCAGCCCCTCGGGACTAGCGGGGGGTGGCACAGATACGCAGTATTTT.

This clone appeared a single time. This sequence joins TRBV6-1 and TRBJ1-5, with a tentative D call TRBD1 (6 bases). The CDR3 loop spans 15 amino acids. Germline V CDR1 and CDR2: MNHNS, SASEGT. Trimming shortened V by 4 bases and J by 4 bases, and 14 bases separated the two germline ends. The CDR3 nucleotides read TGTGCCAGCAGTGGAGAGGGGGTCTCAAATCAGCCCCAGCATTTT. Its translation: CASSGEGVSNQPQHF.

The CDR3 spells CASSLSGGETNTEAFF. CDR3 bases: TGCGCCAGCAGCTTGAGCGGGGGGGAAACGAACACTGAAGCTTTCTTT. This rearrangement joins TRBV5-1 to TRBJ1-1; the D gene is possibly TRBD1 (5 bases). The ends were cut back, 1 base at V and 1 base at J, with 14 bases in the middle. The CDR3 is 16 residues long. Per germline, CDR1 SGHRS and CDR2 YFSETQ.

This chain joins TRBV13 and TRBJ2-7; 8 nucleotides line up with TRBD1. Germline loops: CDR1 PRHDT, CDR2 FYEKMQ (reference sequence). This CDR3 has 15 residues. V gave up 5 bases and J gave up 2 bases; unmatched junction bases: 8. The CDR3: CASSPRGLPTYEQYF. In nucleotides, the CDR3 is TGTGCCAGCAGCCCCAGGGGGCTCCCAACCTACGAGCAGTACTTC.

The chain combines TRBV15 with TRBJ2-5; 7 bases map to TRBD1. The CDR3 has 15 residues. Germline V gene lookup returns CDR1 LNHNV and CDR2 YYDKDF (reference sequence). The V gene end was trimmed by 0 bases and the J gene end by 2 bases; junction bases not matched to a gene: 3. CDR3 sequence reads: CATSRDWDRQETQYF. The DNA for the CDR3 is TGTGCCACCAGCAGAGATTGGGACAGACAAGAGACCCAGTACTTC.

This clone was seen just once. The chain combines TRBV21-1 with TRBJ2-2; the D segment call TRBD2 is taken from the table without a DNA check. TRBV21-1 corresponds to a pseudogene. This CDR3 spans 16 amino acids. CDR3 amino acids: CASSTGLGGLTGELFF. As DNA, the CDR3 is TGTGCCAGCAGCACCGGTCTGGGGGGACTAACCGGGGAGCTGTTTTTT.

The genes are TRBV4-2 and TRBJ2-5; possible D gene TRBD2, 6 bases. The J call could be wrong; TRBJ2-7 is a better fit for the DNA end. Germline loops: CDR1 LGHNA, CDR2 YNFKEQ. The CDR3 has 15 amino acids. This CDR3 reads CASSQGGGASYEQYF. CDR3 bases: TGTGCCAGCAGCCAAGGCGGCGGGGCTTCCTACGAGCAGTACTTC.

The V call is TRBV2, the J call TRBJ2-6; maybe TRBD2 (7 bases). The CDR3 is made up of 15 amino acids. Germline V gene lookup returns CDR1 SNHLY and CDR2 FYNNEI. V lost 6 bases, J lost 5 bases, and 14 bases lay in between. The CDR3 protein is CASSGGLLWANVLTF. The CDR3 DNA follows: TGTGCCAGCAGCGGGGGGCTTTTATGGGCCAACGTCCTGACTTTC.

The rearrangement joins TRBV5-3 to TRBJ1-1; TRBD1 aligns across 9 bases. TRBV5-3 is classed as an ORF, of uncertain function. The ends lost 3 bases at V and 0 bases at J; junction bases unmatched: 6. CDR3 length: 16 amino acids. Here the CDR3 reads CARSWDRAPLNTEAFF. CDR3 sequence (DNA): TGTGCCAGAAGCTGGGACAGGGCTCCCCTGAACACTGAAGCTTTCTTT.

The chain combines TRBV27 with TRBJ2-3; the match to TRBD2 covers 8 bases. Looked up from germline, CDR1 is MNHEY and CDR2 is SMNVEV (reference sequence). The CDR3 loop spans 14 amino acids. V was pared by 2 bases and J by 4 bases, with 2 bases of the junction left unmatched. The CDR3 region is CASSLVGGADTQYF. For the CDR3, the DNA is TGTGCCAGCAGTTTAGTCGGGGGGGCAGATACGCAGTATTTT.

The chain is built from TRBV5-8 and TRBJ2-4, with 7 bases lining up with TRBD1. V dropped 4 bases and J dropped 0; count of bases not matched to a gene: 7. CDR3 length: 16 residues. Germline CDR1 and CDR2: SGHTS and YDEGEE. The CDR3: CASSPTGPLAKNIQYF. The CDR3 nucleotides are TGTGCCAGCAGCCCGACAGGGCCCCTAGCCAAAAACATTCAGTACTTC. The full variable domain, completed using reference TRBV5-8 and TRBJ2-4, is EAGVTQSPTHLIKTRGQQATLRCSPISGHTSVYWYQQALGLGLQFLLWYDEGEERNRGNFPPRFSGRQFPNYSSELNVNALELEDSALYLCASSPTGPLAKNIQYFGAGTRLSVL.

The gene calls are TRBV9 and TRBJ1-4; 9 nucleotides agree with TRBD1. Germline CDR1 and CDR2: SGDLS and YYNGEE. This CDR3 region has 19 residues. V lost 3 bases, J lost 1 base, and 13 bases stayed unmatched. CDR3 residues: CASSARTGEDAGTNEKLFF. The DNA of the CDR3 is TGTGCCAGCAGCGCGCGGACAGGGGAGGATGCGGGAACTAATGAAAAACTGTTTTTT.

The rearrangement links TRBV6-6 to TRBJ1-6; weak D call: TRBD1 (6 bases). The V gene's germline CDR1 is MNHNY and CDR2 SVGAGI (reference sequence). The CDR3 has 13 amino acids. The V end was cut by 6 bases, the J end by 9 bases, with 12 bases between. CDR3: CASSPDSRSPLHF. CDR3 DNA sequence: TGTGCCAGCAGCCCGGACAGTCGTTCACCCCTCCACTTT.

The J gene is TRBJ1-1, the V gene TRBV19; 10 nucleotides line up with TRBD1. CDR3 size: 15 residues. Germline-derived CDR1 and CDR2 are LNHDA and SQIVND (reference sequence). The J segment lost 1 base and the V segment lost 5 bases, leaving 4 bases of the junction unmatched. The CDR3 bases are TGTGCCAGTAGTGGAGACAGGGGGCCGAACACTGAAGCTTTCTTT. It is translated as CASSGDRGPNTEAFF.

This chain links TRBV30 with TRBJ1-6, with 7 nucleotides matching TRBD1. V lost 5 bases and J lost 9; bases outside the gene matches: 4. The length of the CDR3 is 12 residues. Germline V lookup: CDR1 GTSNPN, CDR2 SVGIG (reference sequence). The CDR3 DNA reads as TGTGCCTGGGACAGGGCTGGTTCACCCCTCCACTTT. Translating it yields CAWDRAGSPLHF.

V gene TRBV19 combines with J gene TRBJ1-1; perhaps TRBD1 as D (6 bases). The V and J ends lost 9 bases and 0 bases respectively, with 20 bases between them. The CDR3 spans 16 residues. Per the germline V gene, CDR1 is LNHDA and CDR2 is SQIVND (reference sequence). The CDR3 DNA is TGTGCCAGCACGAAACAGGGAGGGTCCATGAACACTGAAGCTTTCTTT. This codes for CASTKQGGSMNTEAFF. The entire variable domain, with the rest obtained from reference TRBV19 and TRBJ1-1, is as follows: DGGITQSPKYLFRKEGQNVTLSCEQNLNHDAMYWYRQDPGQGLRLIYYSQIVNDFQKGDIAEGYSVSREKKESFPLTVTSAQKNPTAFYLCASTKQGGSMNTEAFFGQGTRLTVV.

This rearrangement joins TRBV30 to TRBJ2-1, with D possibly matching TRBD2 (6 bases). This CDR3 spans 14 amino acids. Germline V gene data show CDR1 as GTSNPN and CDR2 as SVGIG (reference sequence). Trimming shortened V by 3 bases and J by 7 bases, and 16 bases separated the two germline ends. In nucleotides, the CDR3 is TGTGCCTGGAGGGCAGGACCGGGGGTGAATGAGCAGTTCTTC. It translates to CAWRAGPGVNEQFF.

In this sample, this clone turned up a few times. The gene calls are TRBV11-1 and TRBJ2-7, with 10 bases lining up with TRBD1. There are 14 residues in the CDR3. V was clipped by 2 bases and J by 7 bases; unmatched bases: 5. Germline V CDR1 and CDR2: SGHAT, FQDESV (reference sequence). The CDR3 DNA reads TGTGCCAGCAGCTTACGGACAGGGGGTATGGAGCAGTACTTC. Its protein product is CASSLRTGGMEQYF.

The J gene is TRBJ2-3, the V gene TRBV2; 7 positions agree with TRBD2. Germline CDR1 and CDR2: SNHLY and FYNNEI. The CDR3 has 13 residues. The ends lost 11 bases at V and 1 base at J; junction bases unmatched: 6. The chain's CDR3 is CAGGGLGTDTQYF. CDR3 nucleotides: TGTGCCGGGGGGGGGTTGGGCACAGATACGCAGTATTTT.

V usage is TRBV18 and J usage is TRBJ2-6; TRBD1 is a possible D gene (6 bases). CDR3 length: 16 residues. Germline CDR1 and CDR2: KGHSH and LQKENI. Trimming removed 8 bases at V and 0 bases at J, with 14 bases between. DNA for the CDR3: TGTGCCAGCACAGGGACGGCGAACTCTGGGGCCAACGTCCTGACTTTC. This encodes CASTGTANSGANVLTF.

V gene TRBV2 combines with J gene TRBJ1-2; D gene ambiguous. The germline V gene encodes CDR1 SNHLY and CDR2 FYNNEI. The CDR3 spans 14 residues. Trimming took off 7 bases at V and 2 bases at J, with 14 bases between the two ends. CDR3 DNA: TGTGCCAGCAAGGGAGAGACCGAGAACTATGGCTACACCTTC. It yields the protein CASKGETENYGYTF. The full variable domain, its missing parts supplied by reference TRBV2 and TRBJ1-2, is EPEVTQTPSHQVTQMGQEVILRCVPISNHLYFYWYRQILGQKVEFLVSFYNNEISEKSEIFDDQFSVERPDGSNFTLKIRSTKLEDSAMYFCASKGETENYGYTFGSGTRLTVV.

The chain combines TRBV4-1 with TRBJ2-7; D is possibly TRBD2 (7 bases). Germline assignment: CDR1 MGHRA and CDR2 YSYEKL. The CDR3 has 12 amino acids. Between the trimmed V and J ends, which lost 11 bases and 7 bases, there was a span of 18 bases. The CDR3 sequence: CAWKNREGEQYF. The CDR3 bases are TGCGCCTGGAAGAACAGGGAGGGAGAGCAGTACTTC.

The genes are TRBV5-4 and TRBJ1-1; D remains ambiguous. The CDR3 is 15 amino acids. V dropped 1 base and J dropped 3 bases, with 13 bases sitting between them. Germline lookup yields CDR1 SGHNT and CDR2 YYREEE (reference sequence). The CDR3 region has the DNA TGTGCCAGCAGCTTGTGGGCGGAGGAGCACACTGAAGCTTTCTTT. Translating gives CASSLWAEEHTEAFF.